The TCR beta chain under discussion was sequenced for a study of human T cells and chemical hapten exposure. As to time point: patch test 1, 2 weeks after DPC sensitization. Specified treatment: therapeutic diphenylcyclopropenone sensitization with weekly scalp DPC. Trimming took 4 bases from V and 0 from J, leaving 14 bases between them. CDR3 length: 16 residues. This clonotype was picked up many times. TCRdb used MiXCR to reprocess the RACE reads, holding one entry per CDR3 protein. The sample yields around 50,000 distinct CDR3 sequences, about 9.3% seen once. The sequence was collected from a middle-aged woman with alopecia areata. Some clones in this sample may be carry-over from other donors' samples. This rearrangement joins TRBV12-3 or TRBV12-4 to TRBJ2-3; no definite D call. Sequencing was performed on whole blood, taken in connection with sensitization to the hapten diphenylcyclopropenone (DPC). The CDR3 region has the DNA TGTGCCAGCAGTTACACTACGCCTTCTAGCACAGATACGCAGTATTTT. It yields the protein CASSYTTPSSTDTQYF.